These 29 T cell receptor beta chains originate from one sample sequenced in a study of CD8 T cells in Susac syndrome. When the RNA was reverse transcribed, random hexamers were used with an input of roughly 0.45 to 1 ug. TCRdb processed the immunoSEQ multiplex PCR reads anew with MiXCR; each CDR3 protein has one entry. This table holds 50,000 or so distinct CDR3 sequences, more than 85% found once. The specimen was CD8+ T cells from PBMCs. The receptors stem from a human donor in good health.

The chain links TRBV19 to TRBJ2-3; D uncertain. The V and J ends lost 4 bases and 5 bases respectively, with 10 bases between them. This CDR3 contains 13 residues. CDR1 LNHDA and CDR2 SQIVND come from the germline V gene (reference sequence). The CDR3 is CASSSRTLDTQYF. CDR3 nucleotide sequence: TGTGCCAGTAGTAGCCGGACGCTAGATACGCAGTATTTT. Drawing the rest from reference TRBV19 and TRBJ2-3, the complete variable domain is DGGITQSPKYLFRKEGQNVTLSCEQNLNHDAMYWYRQDPGQGLRLIYYSQIVNDFQKGDIAEGYSVSREKKESFPLTVTSAQKNPTAFYLCASSSRTLDTQYFGPGTRLTVL.

This rearrangement joins TRBV2 to TRBJ2-7; tentatively, D is TRBD1 or TRBD2 (5 bases each). This CDR3 has 13 residues. Germline CDR1 and CDR2: SNHLY and FYNNEI. The V end was cut by 6 bases, the J end by 2 bases, with 11 bases between. The CDR3 nucleotides are TGTGCCAGCAGGGGACGGACACCCTACGAGCAGTACTTC. Its protein is CASRGRTPYEQYF.

The chain recombines TRBV7-9 with TRBJ2-4; D remains ambiguous. The CDR3 runs to 17 residues. V lost 1 base, J lost 0 bases, and 13 bases lay in between. CDR1 and CDR2 (germline): SEHNR, FQNEAQ (reference sequence). The chain's CDR3 is CASSLEDGLLAKNIQYF. Written as DNA, the CDR3 is TGTGCCAGCAGCTTAGAGGACGGCCTTCTAGCCAAAAACATTCAGTACTTC.

This clonotype was recorded only once. The rearrangement uses TRBV14 and TRBJ2-1; D is perhaps TRBD1 or TRBD2 (5 bases each). V was clipped by 4 bases and J by 3 bases, with 13 bases between them. CDR1 is SGHDN, CDR2 FVKESK, per germline. The CDR3 has 15 amino acids. DNA for the CDR3: TGTGCCAGCAGCCCCGGGGCGGGCGACTACAATGAGCAGTTCTTC. This codes for CASSPGAGDYNEQFF.

The V gene is TRBV29-1, the J gene TRBJ1-3; a possible D gene is TRBD1 (6 bases). Germline loops: CDR1 SQVTM, CDR2 ANQGSEA. V lost 4 bases, J lost 0 bases, and 16 bases lay in between. The CDR3 is made up of 16 amino acids. CDR3 amino acids: CSVASRGDNSGNTIYF. CDR3 sequence (DNA): TGCAGCGTTGCTTCCCGGGGGGACAACTCTGGAAACACCATATATTTT.

The table lists this clonotype with a few counts. V usage is TRBV11-3 and J usage is TRBJ2-1; TRBD1 aligns across 7 bases. Germline values: CDR1 SGHNT, CDR2 YENEEA. The CDR3 covers 15 residues. The V gene end was trimmed by 5 bases and the J gene end by 7 bases; junction bases not matched to a gene: 11. The CDR3 region is CASSPRQGMGNEQFF. In DNA form, the CDR3 reads TGTGCCAGCAGCCCTCGACAGGGAATGGGGAATGAGCAGTTCTTC.

The rearrangement uses TRBV4-1 and TRBJ2-3; 7 bases map to TRBD2. V dropped 2 bases and J dropped 2; count of bases not matched to a gene: 13. CDR3 size: 18 residues. Germline CDR1 and CDR2: MGHRA and YSYEKL. CDR3 in DNA: TGCGCCAGCAGCCAACTAGCGGAGAGCCTAGGCTACACAGATACGCAGTATTTT. Protein product: CASSQLAESLGYTDTQYF.

The rearrangement uses TRBV7-9 and TRBJ2-1; 12 bases are shared with TRBD2. CDR1 SEHNR and CDR2 FQNEAQ come from the germline V gene (reference sequence). This CDR3 comprises 17 residues. The V segment lost 2 bases and the J segment 9 bases; nucleotides outside the gene matches: 11. CDR3 nucleotides: TGTGCCAGCAGCTTACCCTCGACTAGCGGGAGCTGGAGTGAGCAGTTCTTC. This encodes CASSLPSTSGSWSEQFF.

The rearrangement uses TRBV29-1 and TRBJ2-5; the D gene is possibly TRBD2 (6 bases). The CDR3 loop spans 13 amino acids. The germline gives CDR1 SQVTM, CDR2 ANQGSEA. Trimming took off 5 bases at V and 5 bases at J, with 15 bases between the two ends. CDR3 sequence (DNA): TGCAGCGTTAGGTCCGGGAGCGGGGAGACCCAGTACTTC. Its translation: CSVRSGSGETQYF.

The V call is TRBV3-1, the J call TRBJ1-1; TRBD1 agrees at 7 bases. Trimming at V came to 1 base and at J to 3 bases, leaving 8 bases not matched to a gene. Per germline, CDR1 LGHDT and CDR2 YNNKEL (reference sequence). The CDR3 is 16 amino acids. The CDR3 spells CASSQVGGPEDTEAFF. In nucleotides, the CDR3 is TGTGCCAGCAGCCAAGTAGGGGGCCCAGAGGACACTGAAGCTTTCTTT. Full variable domain (outside the CDR3, taken from reference TRBV3-1 and TRBJ1-1): DTAVSQTPKYLVTQMGNDKSIKCEQNLGHDTMYWYKQDSKKFLKIMFSYNNKELIINETVPNRFSPKSPDKAHLNLHINSLELGDSAVYFCASSQVGGPEDTEAFFGQGTRLTVV.

This clonotype appeared once. The gene calls are TRBV28 and TRBJ1-1; D is unclear. CDR3 size: 13 residues. V dropped 5 bases and J dropped 0 bases, with 7 bases sitting between them. Germline V gives CDR1 MDHEN, CDR2 SYDVKM. The CDR3 DNA reads as TGTGCCAGCAGTAGAGTTATGAACACTGAAGCTTTCTTT. It codes for CASSRVMNTEAFF.

This chain joins TRBV12-3 or TRBV12-4 and TRBJ1-2; tentatively, D is TRBD1 (5 bases). The CDR3 has 12 residues. V was shortened by 6 bases and J by 4 bases, with 9 bases between the two germline ends. The CDR3 coding sequence is TGTGCCAGCAGGGTGGGGGTCTATGGCTACACCTTC. Its translation: CASRVGVYGYTF.

This clonotype was seen just once. The J gene is TRBJ2-6, the V gene TRBV7-9; D possibly corresponds to TRBD1 (6 bases). This CDR3 is built from 15 residues. Trimming took off 5 bases at V and 2 bases at J, with 10 bases between the two ends. Germline V gene data show CDR1 as SEHNR and CDR2 as FQNEAQ (reference sequence). The CDR3 protein is CASSGRGTGANVLTF. The CDR3 bases are TGTGCCAGCAGCGGCAGGGGAACTGGGGCCAACGTCCTGACTTTC.

This chain uses TRBV4-1 with TRBJ2-1, with TRBD2 matching over 10 bases. The ends lost 0 bases at V and 7 bases at J; junction bases unmatched: 15. The CDR3 consists of 19 residues. CDR1 MGHRA and CDR2 YSYEKL come from the germline V gene. The CDR3 DNA follows: TGCGCCAGCAGCCAAGACCAATTTTTAAGCGGGAGGGCACATAATGAGCAGTTCTTC. Encoded protein: CASSQDQFLSGRAHNEQFF.

The V call is TRBV20-1, the J call TRBJ2-7, with 11 nucleotides matching TRBD1. This CDR3 is 14 amino acids long. Looked up from germline, CDR1 is DFQATT and CDR2 is SNEGSKA (reference sequence). After removal of 5 bases from V and 6 bases from J, the junction contained 9 bases not matched to a gene. CDR3 loop: CSAWTGGGKSEQYF. The CDR3 nucleotides read TGCAGTGCTTGGACAGGGGGCGGGAAAAGCGAGCAGTACTTC.

CDR3 sequence (DNA): TGTGCCACCCAATCAGGGATGAACACTGAAGCTTTCTTT. It encodes CATQSGMNTEAFF. The chain has TRBV24-1 and TRBJ1-1, with D possibly being TRBD1 (5 bases). Deletions cut 9 bases from V and 0 bases from J, with 10 bases between. The germline CDR1 and CDR2 sequences are KGHDR and SFDVKD. This CDR3 has 13 residues.

The J gene is TRBJ2-1, the V gene TRBV12-3 or TRBV12-4; D possibly corresponds to TRBD1 (5 bases). The germline V and J ends were trimmed by 4 bases and 2 bases, with 12 bases remaining between them. This CDR3 region has 15 residues. The CDR3 loop reads CASSWSGIAYNEQFF. In nucleotides, the CDR3 is TGTGCCAGCAGTTGGTCAGGGATCGCCTACAATGAGCAGTTCTTC.

The gene calls are TRBV11-2 and TRBJ2-5, with 7 bases that match TRBD1. This CDR3 contains 14 residues. Germline values: CDR1 SGHAT, CDR2 FQNNGV. V dropped 1 base and J dropped 3; count of bases not matched to a gene: 2. The CDR3 coding sequence is TGTGCCAGCAGCTTAGGGGGGACAGAAGAGACCCAGTACTTC. This codes for CASSLGGTEETQYF.

The chain employs TRBV27 and TRBJ1-1; D uncertain. The CDR3 covers 11 residues. The ends were cut back, 6 bases at V and 4 bases at J, with 6 bases in the middle. The V gene's germline CDR1 is MNHEY and CDR2 SMNVEV (reference sequence). The CDR3 DNA reads TGTGCCAGCAGGTTCGGCACTGAAGCTTTCTTT. Translated, it gives CASRFGTEAFF.

The gene calls are TRBV13 and TRBJ2-3, with TRBD2 as a possible D gene (5 bases). Trimming left V 3 bases short and J 1 base short, with 11 bases between. Germline CDR1 is PRHDT and CDR2 is FYEKMQ (reference sequence). This CDR3 region has 15 residues. CDR3 DNA: TGTGCCAGCAGCTTGGCAGGCGGGCGCACAGATACGCAGTATTTT. Its translation: CASSLAGGRTDTQYF.

The chain uses TRBV2 and TRBJ2-1; possibly TRBD1 for D (5 bases). V gave up 3 bases and J gave up 0 bases, with 15 bases separating them. The germline V gene encodes CDR1 SNHLY and CDR2 FYNNEI. This CDR3 is 17 amino acids long. CDR3 in amino acids: CASSEYGGQSSYNEQFF. The CDR3 DNA follows: TGTGCCAGCAGTGAGTACGGCGGACAAAGCTCCTACAATGAGCAGTTCTTC.

The genes are TRBV20-1 and TRBJ2-4, with 7 bases that match TRBD2. The V gene's germline CDR1 is DFQATT and CDR2 SNEGSKA (reference sequence). After removal of 3 bases from V and 7 bases from J, the junction contained 18 bases not matched to a gene. This CDR3 is 17 amino acids long. The CDR3 nucleotides are TGCAGTGCTAGGGGAACGTCTAGCGGATCCCCAAGTAACATTCAGTACTTC. Translated, it gives CSARGTSSGSPSNIQYF.

The rearrangement links TRBV6-2 or TRBV6-3 to TRBJ2-5; D not certain. The germline V gene encodes CDR1 MNHEY and CDR2 SVGEGT. The CDR3 loop spans 17 amino acids. V lost 2 bases and J lost 5, with 21 bases in between. CDR3 protein: CASSYPLKAARTETQYF. The CDR3 region has the DNA TGTGCCAGCAGTTACCCCCTGAAGGCCGCAAGAACGGAGACCCAGTACTTC.

The chain has TRBV28 and TRBJ2-5; 16 bases align to TRBD2. The germline gives CDR1 MDHEN, CDR2 SYDVKM. V was clipped by 5 bases and J by 6 bases; unmatched bases: 6. The CDR3 is 16 residues long. CDR3 residues: CASSPGTSGRAKTQYF. CDR3 in DNA: TGTGCCAGCAGTCCTGGGACTAGCGGGAGGGCGAAGACCCAGTACTTC.

The chain carries TRBV13 and TRBJ1-4; TRBD1 matches at 7 bases. The CDR3 is 13 residues long. Germline CDR1 reads PRHDT; CDR2 reads FYEKMQ (reference sequence). Trimming took 4 bases from V and 8 from J; bases not matched to a gene: 4. CDR3 DNA: TGTGCCAGCAGCTCGGACAGGAACGAAAAACTGTTTTTT. It translates to CASSSDRNEKLFF. Complete variable domain (other parts from reference TRBV13 and TRBJ1-4): AAGVIQSPRHLIKEKRETATLKCYPIPRHDTVYWYQQGPGQDPQFLISFYEKMQSDKGSIPDRFSAQQFSDYHSELNMSSLELGDSALYFCASSSDRNEKLFFGSGTQLSVL.

The chain links TRBV15 to TRBJ2-3; D remains unclear. V was cut by 1 base and J by 6 bases, with 8 bases left in between. CDR1 is LNHNV, CDR2 YYDKDF, per germline (reference sequence). This CDR3 region has 13 residues. CDR3 sequence reads: CATSRVMKDTQYF. DNA of the CDR3: TGTGCCACCAGCAGAGTAATGAAGGATACGCAGTATTTT.

The V and J genes are TRBV7-9 and TRBJ2-2, with TRBD2 identical over 7 bases. Germline V lookup: CDR1 SEHNR, CDR2 FQNEAQ (reference sequence). CDR3 size: 17 residues. The junction had 13 bases not matched to a gene; V was cut back by 4 bases and J by 5 bases. The CDR3, as DNA: TGTGCCAGCAGCTCGATCTTGGGCGGGAGTTGGACCGGGGAGCTGTTTTTT. It translates to CASSSILGGSWTGELFF.

The chain recombines TRBV29-1 with TRBJ2-2; 9 nucleotides agree with TRBD1. CDR1 SQVTM and CDR2 ANQGSEA come from the germline V gene. Trimming removed 0 bases from V and 6 bases from J; junction bases left unmatched: 5. The CDR3 covers 15 residues. DNA of the CDR3: TGCAGCGTTGAAGATGGGGACAGGGCGTCCGGGGAGCTGTTTTTT. This sequence encodes CSVEDGDRASGELFF.

The chain employs TRBV9 and TRBJ2-7; D is uncertain. Trimming took 3 bases from V and 7 from J, leaving 11 bases between them. Looked up from germline, CDR1 is SGDLS and CDR2 is YYNGEE. The CDR3 runs to 12 residues. The CDR3 here is CASSDPTQEQYF. The CDR3 DNA reads TGTGCCAGCAGCGACCCTACGCAAGAGCAGTACTTC. Complete variable domain (other parts from reference TRBV9 and TRBJ2-7): DSGVTQTPKHLITATGQRVTLRCSPRSGDLSVYWYQQSLDQGLQFLIQYYNGEERAKGNILERFSAQQFPDLHSELNLSSLELGDSALYFCASSDPTQEQYFGPGTRLTVT.